Here is one T cell receptor beta chain with its context. Clones were read by immunoSEQ multiplex PCR, and TCRdb kept only the in-frame ones, dropping some. The table records a few hundred thousand clones, 80% to 90% of them present only once. The data were obtained in a study of blood T cell repertoires in COVID-19. The overall study: Spain, Italy and the United States supplied samples that represented acute and convalescent COVID-19. The cDNA or gDNA used as material had been derived from T cells, B-cell-depleted T cells, or PBMCs.

The germline gives CDR1 SGHDN, CDR2 FVKESK. The CDR3 totals 14 residues. The germline V and J ends were trimmed by 4 bases and 5 bases, with 14 bases remaining between them. Study members were between 18 and 89 years old and lived in approximately 25 US regions. Participants had their cohort set by participant-reported clinical history. Input material: PBMCs or T cells enriched from blood (not recorded which). V usage is TRBV14 and J usage is TRBJ2-5; D is uncertain. This TCR was sampled from a man younger than 45 with acute COVID-19. The CDR3 DNA reads TGTGCCAGCAGCCGAGAGACATGGGTGGAGACCCAGTACTTC. It specifies CASSRETWVETQYF.